The following is a TCR beta chain sequence with its context. Its antigen is currently unknown. The record originates from a study of cytomegalovirus exposure and HLA in healthy donors. Study summary: The study's early data release held approximately 91 million unique TCRs from HLA-typed donors.

13 Jbeta primers and 60 Vbeta primers were used for the PCR. The method was immunoSEQ multiplex PCR; TCRdb's version includes in-frame clones alone and lacks a portion of them. Of approximately 160,000 clones in the sample, roughly four fifths were seen once. J gave up 8 bases and V 1 base, and 10 bases lay outside the gene matches. Germline-derived CDR1 and CDR2 are SGHAT and FQNNGV. This CDR3 contains 16 residues. Study-wide results and limits: Altogether, around 160 TCR beta chains were recorded as cytomegalovirus-associated.

The rearrangement joins TRBV11-2 to TRBJ2-4; 8 bases line up with TRBD2. The sample taken for sequencing was PBMCs. The clonotype comes from a man between 50 and 59 years old in good health and CMV-seropositive. For the CDR3, the DNA is TGTGCCAGCAGCTTAGGTGGTCAGGGCGGGAGGCACATTCAGTACTTC. This translates into CASSLGGQGGRHIQYF.